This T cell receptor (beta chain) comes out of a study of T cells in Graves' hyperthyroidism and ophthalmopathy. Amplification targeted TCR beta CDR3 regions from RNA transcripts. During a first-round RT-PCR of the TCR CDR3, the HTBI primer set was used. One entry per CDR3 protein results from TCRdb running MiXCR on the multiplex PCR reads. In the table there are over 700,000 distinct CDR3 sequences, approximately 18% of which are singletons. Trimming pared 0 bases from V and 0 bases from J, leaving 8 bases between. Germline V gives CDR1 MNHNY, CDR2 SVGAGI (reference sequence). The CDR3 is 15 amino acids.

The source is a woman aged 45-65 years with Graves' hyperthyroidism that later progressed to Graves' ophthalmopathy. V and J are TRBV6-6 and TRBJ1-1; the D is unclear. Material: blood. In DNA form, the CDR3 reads TGTGCCAGCAGTTACTCGAAGGTGATGAACACTGAAGCTTTCTTT. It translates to CASSYSKVMNTEAFF.